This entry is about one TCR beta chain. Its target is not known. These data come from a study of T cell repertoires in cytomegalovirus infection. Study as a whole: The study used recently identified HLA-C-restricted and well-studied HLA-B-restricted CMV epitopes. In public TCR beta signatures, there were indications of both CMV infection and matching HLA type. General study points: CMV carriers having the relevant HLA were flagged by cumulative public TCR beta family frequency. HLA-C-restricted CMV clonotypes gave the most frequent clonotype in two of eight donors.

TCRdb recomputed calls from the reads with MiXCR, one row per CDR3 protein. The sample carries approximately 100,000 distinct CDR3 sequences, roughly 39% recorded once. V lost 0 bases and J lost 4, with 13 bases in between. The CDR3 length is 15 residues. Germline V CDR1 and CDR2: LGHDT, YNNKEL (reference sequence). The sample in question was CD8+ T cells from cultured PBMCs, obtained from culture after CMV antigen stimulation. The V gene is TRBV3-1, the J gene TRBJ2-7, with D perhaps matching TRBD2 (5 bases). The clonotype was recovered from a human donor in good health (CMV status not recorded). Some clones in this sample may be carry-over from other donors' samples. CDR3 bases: TGTGCCAGCAGCCAAGATCTGTTAGGCGGGTACGAGCAGTACTTC. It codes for CASSQDLLGGYEQYF.